A single sample gave rise to the 21 T cell receptor beta chains below, sequenced in a study of blood T cell repertoires in COVID-19. Only in-frame clones appear in the TCRdb table, and some are missing; sequencing was by immunoSEQ multiplex PCR. Of 150,000 to 200,000 clones in the sample, roughly 86% are singletons; the top ten hold over 7.5%. The sample comprised PBMCs or T cells enriched from blood (not recorded which). These receptors came from a woman between 25 and 40 years old who had recovered from COVID-19.

V is TRBV11-2 and J is TRBJ2-3; TRBD2 aligns across 8 bases. Germline trimming cut 4 bases from V and 1 base from J; bases unmatched to any gene: 7. Germline values: CDR1 SGHAT, CDR2 FQNNGV. This CDR3 has 16 amino acids. The CDR3 sequence is CASSSVAGFGTDTQYF. Written as DNA, the CDR3 is TGTGCCAGCAGCTCTGTAGCGGGATTCGGCACAGATACGCAGTATTTT.

This chain joins TRBV11-2 and TRBJ2-3; unclear D gene. CDR3 size: 17 residues. The germline gives CDR1 SGHAT, CDR2 FQNNGV. V gave up 5 bases and J gave up 1 base, with 19 bases separating them. The DNA of the CDR3 is TGTGCCAGCAGCGGCACCTTTGAATTGATCGGCACAGATACGCAGTATTTT. It is translated as CASSGTFELIGTDTQYF.

There are a few counts of this clone. This chain uses TRBV15 with TRBJ1-2; D gene uncertain. V was shortened by 5 bases and J by 4 bases, with 11 bases between the two germline ends. This CDR3 has 13 residues. CDR1 is LNHNV, CDR2 YYDKDF, per germline (reference sequence). In DNA, the CDR3 is TGTGCCACCAGCGCCCACAGCGGCTATGGCTACACCTTC. It specifies CATSAHSGYGYTF.

The chain combines TRBV28 with TRBJ1-3; possibly TRBD1 for D (5 bases). The germline V and J ends were trimmed by 7 bases and 3 bases, with 16 bases remaining between them. CDR3 size: 15 residues. Germline V CDR1 and CDR2: MDHEN, SYDVKM. CDR3 bases: TGTGCCAGCACCCCCCCGGGGGGAAGTGGAAACACCATATATTTT. Translated, it gives CASTPPGGSGNTIYF. Full variable domain (rest looked up from reference TRBV28 and TRBJ1-3): DVKVTQSSRYLVKRTGEKVFLECVQDMDHENMFWYRQDPGLGLRLIYFSYDVKMKEKGDIPEGYSVSREKKERFSLILESASTNQTSMYLCASTPPGGSGNTIYFGEGSWLTVV.

The chain couples TRBV15 to TRBJ2-3; 7 nucleotides line up with TRBD2. The CDR3 sequence is 16 residues long. CDR1 and CDR2 from the germline V gene are LNHNV and YYDKDF (reference sequence). V dropped 0 bases and J dropped 7; count of bases not matched to a gene: 10. The CDR3 coding sequence is TGTGCCACCAGCAGAGAACGGACGGGAGCGGGGTATACGCAGTATTTT. Protein sequence: CATSRERTGAGYTQYF.

This clone appeared a single time. This rearrangement joins TRBV5-4 to TRBJ2-7; no reliable D call. Germline V lookup: CDR1 SGHNT, CDR2 YYREEE (reference sequence). Trimming left V 3 bases short and J 1 base short, with 11 bases between. The CDR3 extends over 14 amino acids. The CDR3 sequence is CASSSWAQSYEQYF. The DNA for the CDR3 is TGTGCCAGCAGCTCATGGGCCCAGTCCTACGAGCAGTACTTC.

The chain is built from TRBV7-9 and TRBJ2-3, with D unresolved. This CDR3 has 16 residues. Per germline, CDR1 SEHNR and CDR2 FQNEAQ (reference sequence). V was trimmed by 5 bases and J by 4 bases, leaving 19 bases between them. As DNA, the CDR3 is TGTGCCAGCAGCACTTACTACCAAGTGTCGGCAGATACGCAGTATTTT. Amino acid sequence: CASSTYYQVSADTQYF.

J is TRBJ2-1 and V is TRBV5-1, with 12 bases lining up with TRBD2. V was pared by 4 bases and J by 4 bases, with 6 bases of the junction left unmatched. This CDR3 spans 16 amino acids. From germline, CDR1 is SGHRS and CDR2 YFSETQ. The CDR3 DNA sequence: TGCGCCAGCAGCAGACTAGCGGGAGATAGTTACAATGAGCAGTTCTTC. This codes for CASSRLAGDSYNEQFF.

The chain couples TRBV28 to TRBJ2-1, with TRBD2 matching 10 bases. V lost 6 bases to trimming and J lost 7 bases; unmatched junction nucleotides: 9. Germline CDR1 and CDR2: MDHEN and SYDVKM. CDR3 length: 15 amino acids. CDR3 residues: CASSPTSGIGNEQFF. In nucleotides, the CDR3 is TGTGCCAGCAGCCCTACTAGCGGGATAGGAAATGAGCAGTTCTTC.

V is TRBV4-1 and J is TRBJ1-2; D is perhaps TRBD1 (5 bases). CDR3 length: 17 amino acids. The V end lost 1 base, the J end lost 2 bases, and 17 bases lay between the germline ends. Germline CDR1 is MGHRA and CDR2 is YSYEKL. The DNA of the CDR3 is TGCGCCAGCAGCCAAGTCCCTGGAGCACAGGCCAACTATGGCTACACCTTC. Residues: CASSQVPGAQANYGYTF.

This rearrangement joins TRBV5-1 to TRBJ2-2; D possibly corresponds to TRBD2 (6 bases). V lost 0 bases to trimming and J lost 0 bases, with 15 bases between them. Germline-derived CDR1 and CDR2 are SGHRS and YFSETQ. There are 18 residues in the CDR3. The chain's CDR3 is CASSLVPRAGPNTGELFF. The CDR3 coding sequence is TGCGCCAGCAGCTTGGTCCCTCGGGCGGGACCGAACACCGGGGAGCTGTTTTTT.

The chain links TRBV19 to TRBJ2-1; 13 bases are shared with TRBD2. Unmatched junction bases numbered 4, after V lost 8 bases and J lost 3 bases. The CDR3 is made up of 15 amino acids. The V gene's germline CDR1 is LNHDA and CDR2 SQIVND (reference sequence). As DNA, the CDR3 is TGTGCCAGTCGGGGACTAGCGGGATACTACAATGAGCAGTTCTTC. Translated, it gives CASRGLAGYYNEQFF.

The J gene is TRBJ2-7, the V gene TRBV7-3; D may be TRBD1 (6 bases). Trimming shortened V by 1 base and J by 3 bases, and 13 bases separated the two germline ends. The CDR3 extends over 15 amino acids. CDR1 and CDR2 from the germline V gene are SGHTA and FQGTGA. CDR3 region: CASSLRETGFYEQYF. For the CDR3, the DNA is TGTGCCAGCAGCTTAAGGGAAACAGGGTTCTACGAGCAGTACTTC.

The chain combines TRBV11-3 with TRBJ2-1, with 9 nucleotides matching TRBD1. Germline-derived CDR1 and CDR2 are SGHNT and YENEEA. CDR3 size: 15 residues. The junction had 7 bases not matched to a gene; V was cut back by 3 bases and J by 7 bases. The CDR3 is CASSFGDRELNEQFF. The CDR3 region has the DNA TGTGCCAGCAGCTTCGGGGACAGGGAATTGAATGAGCAGTTCTTC.

The rearrangement links TRBV29-1 to TRBJ2-1, with TRBD2 identical over 7 bases. Germline assignment: CDR1 SQVTM and CDR2 ANQGSEA. J gave up 3 bases and V 1 base, and 15 bases lay outside the gene matches. The CDR3 totals 18 residues. Here the CDR3 reads CSVEAIALAGEGYNEQFF. In DNA form, the CDR3 reads TGCAGCGTTGAAGCGATCGCATTGGCGGGAGAAGGCTACAATGAGCAGTTCTTC.

The chain recombines TRBV6-5 with TRBJ1-1; D unclear. The CDR3 spans 11 residues. Looked up from germline, CDR1 is MNHEY and CDR2 is SVGAGI. The V end was cut by 6 bases, the J end by 4 bases, with 6 bases between. The DNA of the CDR3 is TGTGCCAGCAGAGACATCACTGAAGCTTTCTTT. Its translation is CASRDITEAFF.

The chain is built from TRBV30 and TRBJ1-3; D gene ambiguous. The CDR3 totals 15 residues. CDR1 is GTSNPN and CDR2 is SVGIG in the germline V gene (reference sequence). V was shortened by 5 bases and J by 0 bases, with 14 bases between the two germline ends. The CDR3 DNA follows: TGTGCCTGGGGAAAACAGAAGTCCTCTGGAAACACCATATATTTT. It specifies CAWGKQKSSGNTIYF.

The chain carries TRBV3-1 (or the pseudogene TRBV3-2) and TRBJ1-6; maybe TRBD1 (5 bases). The CDR3 consists of 17 residues. In germline, CDR1 is LGHDT, CDR2 YNNKEL (reference sequence). V lost 1 base to trimming and J lost 0 bases, with 10 bases between them. The CDR3 DNA follows: TGTGCCAGCAGCCAAGCGCAACAGGTCTCCTATAATTCACCCCTCCACTTT. It translates to CASSQAQQVSYNSPLHF.

The chain carries TRBV30 and TRBJ1-3; TRBD1 is a possible D gene (5 bases). The CDR3 extends over 15 amino acids. The V end was cut by 2 bases, the J end by 4 bases, with 15 bases between. Per the germline V gene, CDR1 is GTSNPN and CDR2 is SVGIG (reference sequence). CDR3 loop: CAWSRKGSAGNTIYF. CDR3 nucleotides: TGTGCCTGGAGTCGTAAGGGGTCTGCGGGAAACACCATATATTTT. The variable domain in full, completed from reference TRBV30 and TRBJ1-3, reads SQTIHQWPATLVQPVGSPLSLECTVEGTSNPNLYWYRQAAGRGLQLLFYSVGIGQISSEVPQNLSASRPQDRQFILSSKKLLLSDSGFYLCAWSRKGSAGNTIYFGEGSWLTVV.

The chain is built from TRBV9 and TRBJ2-1; 13 bases agree with TRBD2. Germline trimming cut 0 bases from V and 7 bases from J; bases unmatched to any gene: 1. The CDR3 has 15 amino acids. Germline CDR1 and CDR2: SGDLS and YYNGEE. The CDR3 loop is CASSVGTSGGNEQFF. The CDR3 nucleotides read TGTGCCAGCAGCGTAGGGACTAGCGGGGGTAATGAGCAGTTCTTC.

The CDR3 here is CASSQVRRLAGASNEQFF. The CDR3 DNA reads as TGTGCCAGCAGCCAAGTGAGGCGACTAGCGGGAGCTTCGAATGAGCAGTTCTTC. The chain couples TRBV3-1 (or the pseudogene TRBV3-2) to TRBJ2-1, with TRBD2 matching 12 bases. Germline V CDR1 and CDR2: LGHDT, YNNKEL (reference sequence). The V gene end was trimmed by 1 base and the J gene end by 7 bases; junction bases not matched to a gene: 11. This CDR3 contains 18 residues.